This T cell receptor beta chain stems from a study of T cells expressing NK-cell markers. The wider study: HCMV serostatus: most of the eight sequenced donors positive, one negative.

Study-wide results and caveats: Of CD8+ T cells, about 1.0-8% belonged to dominant NKG2C+ clonotypes in several donors.

Comment on this clonotype: Its matching antigen is unknown.

This CDR3 contains 14 residues. Per the germline V gene, CDR1 is MNHNS and CDR2 is SASEGT. TCRdb re-analyzed the 5' RACE reads; it lists each CDR3 protein once, without DNA. The sample's table shows approximately 170,000 distinct CDR3 sequences. Sequenced: blood T cells: a sorted CD56 or NKG2C T cell subset, CD4+ or CD8+ T cells, or bulk PBMC T cells (not recorded which). The chain combines TRBV6-1 with TRBJ2-1; TCRdb outputs TRBD2, but without DNA this stays unchecked. The TCR was taken from a man aged 18-69 years in good health. The CDR3 is CASSPTREHNEQFF.